One and the same sample provided the 24 T cell receptor beta chains below, sequenced in a study of blood T cell repertoires in COVID-19. Measured with immunoSEQ multiplex PCR; TCRdb has only the in-frame clones, and not every one. The table has about 80,000 clones, around 83% seen once; the top ten hold roughly 4%. Sequencing was performed on peripheral blood. The origin of the receptors is a man aged 45 to 65 with acute or convalescent COVID-19.

The chain uses TRBV4-1 and TRBJ1-5; possibly TRBD1 for D (6 bases). CDR3 length: 16 residues. Germline CDR1 and CDR2: MGHRA and YSYEKL. With 0 bases removed from V and 0 bases from J, the gap between germline ends came to 9 bases. The CDR3 region is CASSQEGGPSNQPQHF. In nucleotides, the CDR3 is TGCGCCAGCAGCCAAGAGGGGGGGCCTAGCAATCAGCCCCAGCATTTT.

This chain links TRBV7-9 with TRBJ2-2; TRBD2 agrees at 14 bases. The V segment lost 3 bases and the J segment 1 base; nucleotides outside the gene matches: 4. The CDR3 loop spans 18 amino acids. Germline V CDR1 and CDR2: SEHNR, FQNEAQ (reference sequence). The CDR3 loop is CASSLGLAGEGNTGELFF. CDR3 bases: TGTGCCAGCAGCTTGGGACTAGCGGGAGAGGGGAACACCGGGGAGCTGTTTTTT. The whole variable domain, filled in from reference TRBV7-9 and TRBJ2-2, reads DTGVSQNPRHKITKRGQNVTFRCDPISEHNRLYWYRQTLGQGPEFLTYFQNEAQLEKSRLLSDRFSAERPKGSFSTLEIQRTEQGDSAMYLCASSLGLAGEGNTGELFFGEGSRLTVL.

J is TRBJ1-2 and V is TRBV7-2, with a possible D match to TRBD1 (6 bases). This CDR3 region has 16 residues. With 5 bases removed from V and 0 bases from J, the gap between germline ends came to 16 bases. Germline V gene lookup returns CDR1 SGHTA and CDR2 FQGNSA. CDR3 sequence reads: CASSEDSSPTNYGYTF. CDR3 DNA: TGTGCCAGCAGCGAGGACAGCTCGCCTACTAACTATGGCTACACCTTC. Full variable domain (rest looked up from reference TRBV7-2 and TRBJ1-2): GAGVSQSPSNKVTEKGKDVELRCDPISGHTALYWYRQSLGQGLEFLIYFQGNSAPDKSGLPSDRFSAERTGGSVSTLTIQRTQQEDSAVYLCASSEDSSPTNYGYTFGSGTRLTVV.

V usage is TRBV7-9 and J usage is TRBJ1-2, with D possibly matching TRBD1 (6 bases). Trimming stripped 2 bases from V and 4 bases from J, with 14 bases between. The CDR3 spans 15 residues. CDR1 is SEHNR, CDR2 FQNEAQ, per germline (reference sequence). The CDR3 region is CASSLTGTGPYGYTF. CDR3 nucleotides: TGTGCCAGCAGCTTAACAGGAACAGGGCCCTATGGCTACACCTTC.

This chain joins TRBV7-2 and TRBJ1-1; D is undetermined. This CDR3 contains 13 residues. V lost 3 bases to trimming and J lost 3 bases, with 8 bases between them. Germline V gene sequence: CDR1 SGHTA, CDR2 FQGNSA. CDR3: CASSLIRDTEAFF. CDR3 in DNA: TGTGCCAGCAGCTTGATACGAGACACTGAAGCTTTCTTT.

The J gene is TRBJ2-3, the V gene TRBV11-3, with TRBD2 matching over 9 bases. The CDR3 has 13 residues. Germline V gene lookup returns CDR1 SGHNT and CDR2 YENEEA. The ends lost 7 bases at V and 5 bases at J; junction bases unmatched: 4. The CDR3 nucleotides are TGTGCCAGCACTAGCGGGAACGAAGATACGCAGTATTTT. It is translated as CASTSGNEDTQYF.

The chain links TRBV3-1 (or the pseudogene TRBV3-2) to TRBJ2-3; tentatively, D is TRBD2 (6 bases). This CDR3 is 18 amino acids long. With 1 base removed from V and 1 base from J, the gap between germline ends came to 18 bases. Germline V gene sequence: CDR1 LGHDT, CDR2 YNNKEL (reference sequence). CDR3 bases: TGTGCCAGCAGCCAAGGGTCCTGGGGTAGCGGAGGCACAGATACGCAGTATTTT. This codes for CASSQGSWGSGGTDTQYF.

The chain employs TRBV18 and TRBJ1-2; 9 nucleotides align to TRBD1. Germline trimming cut 0 bases from V and 5 bases from J; bases unmatched to any gene: 7. CDR1 and CDR2 from the germline V gene are KGHSH and LQKENI. CDR3 length: 16 amino acids. CDR3 in amino acids: CASSPPLQGAGYGYTF. The CDR3 DNA follows: TGTGCCAGCTCACCACCACTACAGGGGGCAGGATATGGCTACACCTTC.

Note on this clone: The limits of the CDR3 on the DNA are not certain, so only TCRdb's listed CDR3 is given. The V and J genes are TRBV11-2 and TRBJ2-1; the table calls TRBD2, which could not be checked here. The CDR3 is 14 amino acids in total, end residues counted. Germline lookup yields CDR1 SGHAT and CDR2 FQNNGV. CDR3 loop: CASSLVVAGGTMFF.

The chain links TRBV7-2 to TRBJ2-1, with D perhaps TRBD2 (6 bases). V was pared by 2 bases and J by 5 bases, with 13 bases between. This CDR3 region has 15 residues. Germline CDR1 is SGHTA and CDR2 is FQGNSA. Here the CDR3 reads CASSLTQGTHNEQFF. The CDR3 DNA reads TGTGCCAGCAGCTTAACCCAAGGGACTCACAATGAGCAGTTCTTC.

The CDR3 loop is CASSQPGQAQETQYF. The CDR3 DNA is TGTGCCAGCAGTCAGCCCGGACAGGCCCAAGAGACCCAGTACTTC. This sequence joins TRBV27 and TRBJ2-5, with 7 nucleotides matching TRBD1. The V gene end was trimmed by 5 bases and the J gene end by 1 base; junction bases not matched to a gene: 7. The CDR3 runs 15 residues. Germline V gene lookup returns CDR1 MNHEY and CDR2 SMNVEV (reference sequence).

The chain recombines TRBV6-6 with TRBJ1-2; TRBD1 aligns across 9 bases. J was trimmed by 2 bases and V by 6 bases; bases with no gene match: 10. CDR3 size: 16 residues. Germline loops: CDR1 MNHNY, CDR2 SVGAGI (reference sequence). The CDR3 spells CASSLPHGTGNYGYTF. CDR3 DNA sequence: TGTGCCAGCAGCCTACCCCACGGGACAGGGAACTATGGCTACACCTTC.

This clone showed up just once. The chain recombines TRBV14 with TRBJ2-1; D call uncertain. CDR1 is SGHDN and CDR2 is FVKESK in the germline V gene. V was cut by 9 bases and J by 2 bases, with 11 bases left in between. The CDR3 runs to 13 residues. The CDR3 DNA reads as TGTGCCAGTCGGCGGCGGACCTACAATGAGCAGTTCTTC. Translated, it gives CASRRRTYNEQFF.

This clone was seen just once. This chain joins TRBV3-1 (or the pseudogene TRBV3-2) and TRBJ2-7, with 13 bases fitting TRBD2. V gave up 3 bases and J gave up 7 bases; unmatched junction bases: 6. The CDR3 has 15 amino acids. CDR1 and CDR2 (germline): LGHDT, YNNKEL (reference sequence). CDR3 coding DNA: TGTGCCAGCAGCCACGGGACTAGCGGGGCCAGGGAGCAGTACTTC. It yields the protein CASSHGTSGAREQYF.

The rearrangement joins TRBV3-1 (or the pseudogene TRBV3-2) to TRBJ2-7; the D is unclear. CDR1 and CDR2 from the germline V gene are LGHDT and YNNKEL (reference sequence). This CDR3 has 13 residues. V was pared by 4 bases and J by 0 bases, with 7 bases between. This CDR3 is CASSPPSSYEQYF. CDR3 DNA sequence: TGTGCCAGCAGCCCCCCGAGCTCCTACGAGCAGTACTTC.

The gene calls are TRBV5-4 and TRBJ2-1, with 9 bases identical to TRBD2. V lost 4 bases to trimming and J lost 2 bases; unmatched junction nucleotides: 4. In germline, CDR1 is SGHNT, CDR2 YYREEE (reference sequence). CDR3 length equals 15 residues. CDR3 bases: TGTGCCAGCAGCGAACTAGCGGGTACCTACAATGAGCAGTTCTTC. Its protein is CASSELAGTYNEQFF. The full variable domain, its missing parts supplied by reference TRBV5-4 and TRBJ2-1, is ETGVTQSPTHLIKTRGQQVTLRCSSQSGHNTVSWYQQALGQGPQFIFQYYREEENGRGNFPPRFSGLQFPNYSSELNVNALELDDSALYLCASSELAGTYNEQFFGPGTRLTVL.

This chain joins TRBV25-1 and TRBJ2-1; 10 nucleotides match TRBD2. CDR1 is MGHDK and CDR2 is SYGVNS in the germline V gene. The CDR3 sequence is 14 residues long. V was pared by 5 bases and J by 8 bases, with 6 bases of the junction left unmatched. CDR3 nucleotide sequence: TGTGCCAGCAGTTGGGAAGCGGGAGGGCATGAGCAGTTCTTC. It is translated as CASSWEAGGHEQFF.

The V call is TRBV7-9, the J call TRBJ1-2; a possible D gene is TRBD1 (5 bases). The CDR3 contains 12 residues. Trimming shortened V by 0 bases and J by 14 bases, and 13 bases separated the two germline ends. Germline loops: CDR1 SEHNR, CDR2 FQNEAQ (reference sequence). The CDR3 sequence is CASSLALQALTF. CDR3 coding DNA: TGTGCCAGCAGCTTAGCCTTACAGGCTCTTACCTTC. The entire variable domain, with the rest obtained from reference TRBV7-9 and TRBJ1-2, is as follows: DTGVSQNPRHKITKRGQNVTFRCDPISEHNRLYWYRQTLGQGPEFLTYFQNEAQLEKSRLLSDRFSAERPKGSFSTLEIQRTEQGDSAMYLCASSLALQALTFGSGTRLTVV.

This clone came up once. This chain connects TRBV6-5 to TRBJ2-7; TRBD2 might be the D (6 bases). V was cut by 6 bases and J by 7 bases, with 22 bases left in between. The CDR3 is made up of 15 amino acids. Germline lookup yields CDR1 MNHEY and CDR2 SVGAGI. CDR3 in amino acids: CASRPNGRVIWEQYF. CDR3 bases: TGTGCCAGCAGACCAAACGGGAGAGTGATCTGGGAGCAGTACTTC.

J is TRBJ1-2 and V is TRBV4-1; TRBD1 agrees at 10 bases. Germline CDR1 and CDR2: MGHRA and YSYEKL. The CDR3 has 18 residues. The V segment lost 4 bases and the J segment 0 bases; nucleotides outside the gene matches: 11. The CDR3 sequence: CASSPHLTGGEANYGYTF. CDR3 coding DNA: TGCGCCAGCAGCCCGCACCTGACAGGGGGCGAAGCTAACTATGGCTACACCTTC.

This clone has only a few counts. V gene TRBV20-1 combines with J gene TRBJ2-7; D remains ambiguous. Germline values: CDR1 DFQATT, CDR2 SNEGSKA (reference sequence). With 3 bases removed from V and 3 bases from J, the gap between germline ends came to 6 bases. The CDR3 is 11 amino acids. CDR3 bases: TGCAGTGCTAGTCGACACTACGAGCAGTACTTC. Protein sequence: CSASRHYEQYF.

This chain links TRBV27 with TRBJ2-7; D is possibly TRBD2 (6 bases). Trimming pared 6 bases from V and 3 bases from J, leaving 15 bases between. Germline lookup yields CDR1 MNHEY and CDR2 SMNVEV (reference sequence). This CDR3 comprises 14 residues. This CDR3 is CASRPGDRLYEQYF. The CDR3 coding sequence is TGTGCCAGCAGACCGGGAGACCGGCTCTACGAGCAGTACTTC.

This chain connects TRBV7-9 to TRBJ2-1; 10 bases map to TRBD2. Germline V gene lookup returns CDR1 SEHNR and CDR2 FQNEAQ (reference sequence). CDR3 length equals 15 residues. Trimming removed 6 bases from V and 2 bases from J; junction bases left unmatched: 4. CDR3 bases: TGTGCCAGCAGGCTAAGCGGGAGGGCCTACAATGAGCAGTTCTTC. Protein product: CASRLSGRAYNEQFF.

The chain links TRBV27 to TRBJ2-1; TRBD2 matches at 12 bases. Germline V gives CDR1 MNHEY, CDR2 SMNVEV (reference sequence). J gave up 2 bases and V 5 bases, and 4 bases lay outside the gene matches. The CDR3 is 16 amino acids. CDR3 residues: CASSRTSGNPYNEQFF. The CDR3 nucleotides read TGTGCCAGCAGTCGGACTAGCGGGAACCCCTACAATGAGCAGTTCTTC.